A single T cell receptor (beta chain) is shown here with its context. CDR1 MGHRA and CDR2 YSYEKL come from the germline V gene. This CDR3 contains 16 residues. V dropped 4 bases and J dropped 5; count of bases not matched to a gene: 8. Per the authors' pipeline: Reference gene primers were amplified, and this amplification served to estimate nucleated cell counts. Profiling relied on immunoSEQ multiplex PCR, and the TCRdb table lists in-frame clones only, not all of them. The DNA gave D and trimming, while V, J and clone size come from that table. Here the sample spans around 60,000 clones, around 77% being singletons. This specimen belongs to a study of blood T cell repertoires in COVID-19. Study-wide background: Sample material is recorded as cDNA or gDNA derived from T cells, B-cell-depleted T cells, or PBMCs.

The chain employs TRBV4-1 and TRBJ2-6; 7 positions match TRBD1. Material: peripheral blood. This receptor was identified in a man older than 75 with active or convalescent COVID-19. The CDR3: CASSPGTADRANVLTF. CDR3 DNA sequence: TGCGCCAGCAGCCCCGGGACAGCCGATCGGGCCAACGTCCTGACTTTC.